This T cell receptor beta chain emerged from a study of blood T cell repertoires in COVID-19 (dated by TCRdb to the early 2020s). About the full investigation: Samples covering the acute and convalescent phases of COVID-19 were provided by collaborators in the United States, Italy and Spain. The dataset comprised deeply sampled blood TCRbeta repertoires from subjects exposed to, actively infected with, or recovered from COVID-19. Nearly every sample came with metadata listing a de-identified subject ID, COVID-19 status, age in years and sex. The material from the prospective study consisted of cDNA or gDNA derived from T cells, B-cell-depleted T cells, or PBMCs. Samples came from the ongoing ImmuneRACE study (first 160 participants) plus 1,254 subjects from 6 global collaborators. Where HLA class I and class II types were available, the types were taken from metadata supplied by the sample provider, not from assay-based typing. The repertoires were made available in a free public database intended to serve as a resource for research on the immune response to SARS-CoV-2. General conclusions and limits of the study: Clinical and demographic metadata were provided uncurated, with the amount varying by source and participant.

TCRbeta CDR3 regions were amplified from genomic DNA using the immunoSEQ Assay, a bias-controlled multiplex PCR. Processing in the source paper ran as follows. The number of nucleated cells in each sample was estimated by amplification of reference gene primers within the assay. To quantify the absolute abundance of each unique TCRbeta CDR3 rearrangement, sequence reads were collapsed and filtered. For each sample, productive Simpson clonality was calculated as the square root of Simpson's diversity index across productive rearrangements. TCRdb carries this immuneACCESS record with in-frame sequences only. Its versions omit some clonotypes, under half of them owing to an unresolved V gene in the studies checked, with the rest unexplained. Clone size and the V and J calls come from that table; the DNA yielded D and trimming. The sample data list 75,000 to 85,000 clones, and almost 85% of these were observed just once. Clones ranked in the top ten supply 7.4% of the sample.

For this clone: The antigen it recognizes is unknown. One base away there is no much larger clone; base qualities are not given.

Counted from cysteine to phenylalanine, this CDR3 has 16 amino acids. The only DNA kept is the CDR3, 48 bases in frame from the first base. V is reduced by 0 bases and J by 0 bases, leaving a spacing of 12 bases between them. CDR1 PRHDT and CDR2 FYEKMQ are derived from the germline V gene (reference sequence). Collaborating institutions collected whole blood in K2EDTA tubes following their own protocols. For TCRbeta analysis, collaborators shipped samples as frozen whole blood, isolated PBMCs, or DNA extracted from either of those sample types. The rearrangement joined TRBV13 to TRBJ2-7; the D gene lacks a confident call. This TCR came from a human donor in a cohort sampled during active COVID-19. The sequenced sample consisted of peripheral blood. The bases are TGTGCCAGCAGCTTAGGTTCGCAGGCCTCCTCCTACGAGCAGTACTTC. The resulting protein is CASSLGSQASSYEQYF.